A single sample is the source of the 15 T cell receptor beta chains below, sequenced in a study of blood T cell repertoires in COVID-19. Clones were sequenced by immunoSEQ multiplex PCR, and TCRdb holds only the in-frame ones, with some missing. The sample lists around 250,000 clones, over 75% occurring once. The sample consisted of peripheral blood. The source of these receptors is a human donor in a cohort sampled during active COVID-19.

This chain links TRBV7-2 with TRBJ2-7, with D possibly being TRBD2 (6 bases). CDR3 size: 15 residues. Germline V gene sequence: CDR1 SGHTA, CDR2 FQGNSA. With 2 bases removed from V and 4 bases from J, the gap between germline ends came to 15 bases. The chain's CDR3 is CASSLSGTSSYEQYF. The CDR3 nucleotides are TGTGCCAGCAGCTTATCCGGGACTTCTTCTTACGAGCAGTACTTC.

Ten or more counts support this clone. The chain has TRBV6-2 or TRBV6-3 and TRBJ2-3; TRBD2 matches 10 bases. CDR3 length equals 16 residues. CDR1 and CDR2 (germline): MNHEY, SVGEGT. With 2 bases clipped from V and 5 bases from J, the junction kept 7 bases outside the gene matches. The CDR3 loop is CASSYLPSGGEDTQYF. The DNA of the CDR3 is TGTGCCAGCAGTTACCTCCCTAGCGGGGGCGAAGATACGCAGTATTTT.

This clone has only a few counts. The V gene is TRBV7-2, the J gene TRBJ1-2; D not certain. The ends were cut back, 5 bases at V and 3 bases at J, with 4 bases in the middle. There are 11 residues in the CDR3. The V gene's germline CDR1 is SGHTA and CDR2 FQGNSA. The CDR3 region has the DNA TGTGCCAGCAGCCCAGACTATGGCTACACCTTC. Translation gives CASSPDYGYTF.

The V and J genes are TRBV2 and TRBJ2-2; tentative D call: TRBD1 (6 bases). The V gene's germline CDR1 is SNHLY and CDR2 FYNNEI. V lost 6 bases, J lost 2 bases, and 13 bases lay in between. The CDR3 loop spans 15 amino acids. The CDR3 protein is CASSAGTLNTGELFF. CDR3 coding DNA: TGTGCCAGCAGCGCCGGGACACTTAACACCGGGGAGCTGTTTTTT.

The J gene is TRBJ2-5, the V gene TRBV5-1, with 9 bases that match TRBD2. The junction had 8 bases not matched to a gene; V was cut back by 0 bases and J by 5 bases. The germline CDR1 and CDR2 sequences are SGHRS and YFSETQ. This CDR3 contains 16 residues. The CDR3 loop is CASSLGSAGGIETQYF. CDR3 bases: TGCGCCAGCAGCTTGGGATCGGCGGGAGGGATTGAGACCCAGTACTTC. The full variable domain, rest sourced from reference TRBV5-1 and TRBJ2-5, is KAGVTQTPRYLIKTRGQQVTLSCSPISGHRSVSWYQQTPGQGLQFLFEYFSETQRNKGNFPGRFSGRQFSNSRSEMNVSTLELGDSALYLCASSLGSAGGIETQYFGPGTRLLVL.

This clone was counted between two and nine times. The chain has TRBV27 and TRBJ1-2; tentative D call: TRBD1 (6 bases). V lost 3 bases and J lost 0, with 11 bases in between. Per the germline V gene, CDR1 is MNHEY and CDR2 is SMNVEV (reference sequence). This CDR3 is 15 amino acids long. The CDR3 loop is CASSFGGGPNYGYTF. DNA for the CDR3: TGTGCCAGCAGTTTTGGGGGCGGTCCTAACTATGGCTACACCTTC.

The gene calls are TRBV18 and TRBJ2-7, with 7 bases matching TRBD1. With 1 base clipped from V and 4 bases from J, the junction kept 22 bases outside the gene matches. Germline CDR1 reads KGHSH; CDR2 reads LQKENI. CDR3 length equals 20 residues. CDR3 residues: CASSPRGQIYHNLNKYEQYF. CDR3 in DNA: TGTGCCAGCTCACCACGGGGACAGATATATCACAACCTTAATAAATACGAGCAGTACTTC.

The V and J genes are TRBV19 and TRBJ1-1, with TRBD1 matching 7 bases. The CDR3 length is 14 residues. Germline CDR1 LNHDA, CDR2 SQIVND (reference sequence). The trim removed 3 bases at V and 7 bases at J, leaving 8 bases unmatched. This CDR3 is CASSMHRGRLEAFF. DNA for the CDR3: TGTGCCAGTAGTATGCATAGGGGGCGGCTTGAAGCTTTCTTT.

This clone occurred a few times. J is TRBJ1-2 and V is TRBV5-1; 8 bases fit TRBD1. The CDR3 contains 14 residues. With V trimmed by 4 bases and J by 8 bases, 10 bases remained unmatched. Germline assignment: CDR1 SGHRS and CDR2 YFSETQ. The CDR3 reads CASSHDRGIGGYTF. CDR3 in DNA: TGCGCCAGCAGCCATGACAGGGGTATCGGCGGCTACACCTTC.

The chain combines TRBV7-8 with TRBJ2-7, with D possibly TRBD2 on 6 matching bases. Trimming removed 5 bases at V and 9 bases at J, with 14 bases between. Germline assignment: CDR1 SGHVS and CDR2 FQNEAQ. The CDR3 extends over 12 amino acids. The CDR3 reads CASSPHAGSQYF. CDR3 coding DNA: TGTGCCAGCAGCCCCCATGCGGGGTCGCAGTACTTC.

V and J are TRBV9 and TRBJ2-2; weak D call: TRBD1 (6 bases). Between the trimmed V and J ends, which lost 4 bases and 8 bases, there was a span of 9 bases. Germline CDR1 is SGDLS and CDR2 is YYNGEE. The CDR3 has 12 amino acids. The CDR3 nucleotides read TGTGCCAGCAGCCCTGACAGGGGGGAGCTGTTTTTT. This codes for CASSPDRGELFF.

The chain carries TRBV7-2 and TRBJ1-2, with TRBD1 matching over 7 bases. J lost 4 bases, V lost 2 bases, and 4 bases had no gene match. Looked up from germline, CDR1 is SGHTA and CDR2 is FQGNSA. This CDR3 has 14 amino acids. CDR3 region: CASSLRQGSYGYTF. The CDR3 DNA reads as TGTGCCAGCAGCTTAAGACAGGGCAGCTATGGCTACACCTTC.

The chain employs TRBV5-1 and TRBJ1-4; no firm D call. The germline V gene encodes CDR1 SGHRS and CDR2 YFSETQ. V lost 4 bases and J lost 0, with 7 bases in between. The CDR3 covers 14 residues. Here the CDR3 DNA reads TGCGCCAGCAGCCCACTTGCAACTAATGAAAAACTGTTTTTT. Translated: CASSPLATNEKLFF.

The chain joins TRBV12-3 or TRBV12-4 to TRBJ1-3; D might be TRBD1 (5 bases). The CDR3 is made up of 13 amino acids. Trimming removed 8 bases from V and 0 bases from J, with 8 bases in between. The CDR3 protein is CASRGSSGNTIYF. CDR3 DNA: TGTGCCAGCCGGGGGAGCTCTGGAAACACCATATATTTT.

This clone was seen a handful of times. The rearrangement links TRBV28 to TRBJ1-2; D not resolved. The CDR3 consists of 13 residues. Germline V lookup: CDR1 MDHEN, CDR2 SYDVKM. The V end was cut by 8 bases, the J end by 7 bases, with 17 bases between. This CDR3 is CASRRFGTGGYTF. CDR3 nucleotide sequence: TGTGCCAGCCGTCGCTTTGGCACGGGTGGCTACACCTTC.